This T cell receptor (beta chain) was recorded in a study of response to subunit inactivated influenza vaccine. Trimming at V came to 11 bases and at J to 7 bases, leaving 15 bases not matched to a gene. This CDR3 contains 15 residues. Germline V gene data show CDR1 as ENHRY and CDR2 as SYGVKD. This clonotype was seen a handful of times. Its specificity is not known. TCRdb re-analysed the RT-PCR reads in MiXCR, keeping a single row per CDR3 protein. The top ten clones hold under 2.5% of a sample with roughly 500,000 distinct CDR3 sequences, roughly 23% of them seen once. General observations from the study: The study's authors posited that every seasonal influenza vaccination enlists few new T cells.

The clonotype originates from a middle-aged man who received an inactivated influenza vaccine. The specimen was CD4+ T cells sorted from PBMCs, collected roughly 5 days after vaccination. The chain is built from TRBV10-3 and TRBJ2-1, with 9 bases aligning to TRBD2. CDR3 in amino acids: CACLGSGRSMNEQFF. CDR3 sequence (DNA): TGTGCCTGCTTAGGAAGCGGGAGGAGTATGAATGAGCAGTTCTTC.